This T cell receptor (beta chain) appears in the sequencing data of a study of blood T cells in healthy people across ages. This clonotype was found a few times. Sample-barcoded 5' priming and a J-beta primer mix drove a second PCR of roughly 6 to 12 cycles. TCRdb reanalysed the 5' RACE reads using MiXCR and keeps one entry per CDR3 protein. There are hundreds of thousands of distinct CDR3 sequences in the sample; around a quarter occur only once, and 2.5% to 3.5% lies in the top ten. Per individual sample, total RNA of at least 6 micrograms was extracted. In germline, CDR1 is DFQATT, CDR2 SNEGSKA (reference sequence). The CDR3 has 14 amino acids. V lost 2 bases and J lost 4; bases outside the gene matches: 2. This same sample was also part of a study on T cells of mothers and their children. From that study: Thymic selection shapes TCR recombination output similarly in related and unrelated pairs. Sequencing revealed no T cell clones that were persistent and microchimeric.

This TCR came from a boy aged 5-17 years in good health. Sequencing was performed on blood. The chain employs TRBV20-1 and TRBJ2-1; 10 bases agree with TRBD2. CDR3 DNA sequence: TGCAGTGCTAGATTTAGCGGGGGGTACAATGAGCAGTTCTTC. Encoded protein: CSARFSGGYNEQFF.